Below, 9 T cell receptor beta chains from the same sample are listed, as sequenced in a study of graft-versus-host responses after intestinal transplantation. This table comes from immunoSEQ multiplex PCR, and its TCRdb copy is limited to in-frame clones, with some not included. The table has 43,000 or so clones, 90% to 95% seen once; the top ten hold approximately 6%. Source: PBMCs, taken 750 to 850 days after a first intestinal transplant, on the day of a second. These receptors all stem from a human patient who received an intestinal transplant, so some T cells may come from the graft donor.

The CDR3 coding sequence is TGTGCCACCAGCAGCCCCCTGGGCATTCAGTACTTC. It translates to CATSSPLGIQYF. This chain uses TRBV15 with TRBJ2-4; D gene ambiguous. In germline, CDR1 is LNHNV, CDR2 YYDKDF (reference sequence). The V end was cut by 3 bases, the J end by 9 bases, with 9 bases between. This CDR3 spans 12 amino acids.

The rearrangement joins TRBV6-1 to TRBJ2-5; D is undetermined. CDR3 length: 13 residues. V was shortened by 1 base and J by 5 bases, with 8 bases between the two germline ends. The germline V gene encodes CDR1 MNHNS and CDR2 SASEGT. The CDR3 sequence: CASSEGGLETQYF. In DNA, the CDR3 is TGTGCCAGCAGTGAAGGGGGTTTGGAGACCCAGTACTTC.

The chain recombines TRBV9 with TRBJ2-2, with 7 positions matching TRBD2. V lost 0 bases and J lost 7; bases outside the gene matches: 9. Per the germline V gene, CDR1 is SGDLS and CDR2 is YYNGEE. The CDR3 is 16 residues long. The chain's CDR3 is CASSVGGSGVNGELFF. DNA for the CDR3: TGTGCCAGCAGCGTAGGGGGAAGCGGGGTGAACGGGGAGCTGTTTTTT.

The CDR3 reads CASKQGQLNTEAFF. CDR3 DNA sequence: TGTGCCAGCAAGCAGGGACAGCTGAACACTGAAGCTTTCTTT. This sequence joins TRBV6-4 and TRBJ1-1, with TRBD1 matching 7 bases. CDR3 length: 14 residues. Germline V lookup: CDR1 MRHNA, CDR2 SNTAGT. With 7 bases clipped from V and 0 bases from J, the junction kept 5 bases outside the gene matches.

This chain links TRBV4-1 with TRBJ2-7, with TRBD2 as a possible D gene (5 bases). The germline V and J ends were trimmed by 4 bases and 2 bases, with 15 bases remaining between them. The germline V gene has CDR1 MGHRA and CDR2 YSYEKL. This CDR3 is 15 amino acids long. Written as DNA, the CDR3 is TGCGCCAGCAGCCTTACACCCGACGGGGCCTACGAGCAGTACTTC. Protein product: CASSLTPDGAYEQYF.

The V gene is TRBV6-6, the J gene TRBJ2-7; tentative D call: TRBD1 (6 bases). Per germline, CDR1 MNHNY and CDR2 SVGAGI (reference sequence). The CDR3 sequence is 14 residues long. The ends were cut back, 2 bases at V and 3 bases at J, with 11 bases in the middle. The CDR3 nucleotides are TGTGCCAGCAGTTACGGTGTAGGGGGCTACGAGCAGTACTTC. Translation: CASSYGVGGYEQYF.

The chain employs TRBV7-9 and TRBJ2-5, with TRBD1 matching 10 bases. V lost 5 bases, J lost 5 bases, and 11 bases stayed unmatched. CDR1 is SEHNR and CDR2 is FQNEAQ in the germline V gene (reference sequence). This CDR3 region has 16 residues. CDR3 nucleotides: TGTGCCAGCAGCACTTCGACAGGGGGCGCCCGGGAGACCCAGTACTTC. This codes for CASSTSTGGARETQYF.

J is TRBJ1-2 and V is TRBV19; D unresolved. Per germline, CDR1 LNHDA and CDR2 SQIVND (reference sequence). V dropped 7 bases and J dropped 4 bases, with 10 bases sitting between them. This CDR3 has 12 amino acids. As DNA, the CDR3 is TGTGCCAGTACCCAGTTTGGCTATGGCTACACCTTC. Protein product: CASTQFGYGYTF.

This sequence joins TRBV19 and TRBJ2-3; maybe TRBD1 (6 bases). The germline V gene has CDR1 LNHDA and CDR2 SQIVND (reference sequence). V lost 6 bases and J lost 5, with 15 bases in between. This CDR3 has 14 amino acids. CDR3 region: CASSAPDSQDTQYF. In DNA form, the CDR3 reads TGTGCCAGTAGCGCCCCGGACAGTCAAGATACGCAGTATTTT. Variable domain in full (rest from reference TRBV19 and TRBJ2-3): DGGITQSPKYLFRKEGQNVTLSCEQNLNHDAMYWYRQDPGQGLRLIYYSQIVNDFQKGDIAEGYSVSREKKESFPLTVTSAQKNPTAFYLCASSAPDSQDTQYFGPGTRLTVL.